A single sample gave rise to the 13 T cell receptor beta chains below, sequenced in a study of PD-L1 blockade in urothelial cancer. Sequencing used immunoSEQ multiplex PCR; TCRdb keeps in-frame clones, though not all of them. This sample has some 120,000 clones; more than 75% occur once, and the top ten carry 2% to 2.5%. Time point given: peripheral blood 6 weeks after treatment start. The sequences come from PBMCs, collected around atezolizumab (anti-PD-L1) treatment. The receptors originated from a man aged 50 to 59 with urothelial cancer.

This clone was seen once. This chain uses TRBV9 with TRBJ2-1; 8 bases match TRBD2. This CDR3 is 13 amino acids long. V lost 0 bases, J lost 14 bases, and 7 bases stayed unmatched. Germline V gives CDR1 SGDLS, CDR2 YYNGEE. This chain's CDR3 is CASSVGTSSREFF. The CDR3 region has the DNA TGTGCCAGCAGCGTAGGGACTAGCTCTCGGGAGTTCTTC. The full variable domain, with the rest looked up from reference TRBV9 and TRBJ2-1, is DSGVTQTPKHLITATGQRVTLRCSPRSGDLSVYWYQQSLDQGLQFLIQYYNGEERAKGNILERFSAQQFPDLHSELNLSSLELGDSALYFCASSVGTSSREFFGPGTRLTVL.

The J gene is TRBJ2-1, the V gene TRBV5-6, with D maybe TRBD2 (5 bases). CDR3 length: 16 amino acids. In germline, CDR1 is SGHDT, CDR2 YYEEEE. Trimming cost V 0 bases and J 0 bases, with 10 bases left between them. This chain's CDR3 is CASSLAVGSSYNEQFF. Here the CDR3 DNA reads TGTGCCAGCAGCTTGGCCGTAGGGAGCTCCTACAATGAGCAGTTCTTC.

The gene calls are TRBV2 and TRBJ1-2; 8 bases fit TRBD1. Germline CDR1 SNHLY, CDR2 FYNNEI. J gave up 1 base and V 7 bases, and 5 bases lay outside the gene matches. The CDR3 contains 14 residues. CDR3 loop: CASKYRGGNYGYTF. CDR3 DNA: TGTGCCAGCAAATACAGGGGGGGTAACTATGGCTACACCTTC.

DNA of the CDR3: TGTGCCAGCAGCGTCGGGAGGATCGCGGAGACCCAGTACTTC. This encodes CASSVGRIAETQYF. The chain combines TRBV9 with TRBJ2-5; the match to TRBD2 covers 7 bases. CDR3 length: 14 amino acids. Per germline, CDR1 SGDLS and CDR2 YYNGEE. The ends lost 2 bases at V and 5 bases at J; junction bases unmatched: 6.

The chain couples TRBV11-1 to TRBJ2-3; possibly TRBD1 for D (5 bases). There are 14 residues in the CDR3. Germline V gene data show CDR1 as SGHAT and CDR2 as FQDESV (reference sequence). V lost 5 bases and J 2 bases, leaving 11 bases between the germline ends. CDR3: CASSQTVSTDTQYF. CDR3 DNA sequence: TGTGCCAGCAGCCAGACAGTTTCCACAGATACGCAGTATTTT.

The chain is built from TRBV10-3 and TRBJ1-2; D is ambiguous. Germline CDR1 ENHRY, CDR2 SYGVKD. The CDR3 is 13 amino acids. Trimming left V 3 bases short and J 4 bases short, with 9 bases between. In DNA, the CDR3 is TGTGCCATCAGTGATAGCGGGCCCTATGGCTACACCTTC. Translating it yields CAISDSGPYGYTF.

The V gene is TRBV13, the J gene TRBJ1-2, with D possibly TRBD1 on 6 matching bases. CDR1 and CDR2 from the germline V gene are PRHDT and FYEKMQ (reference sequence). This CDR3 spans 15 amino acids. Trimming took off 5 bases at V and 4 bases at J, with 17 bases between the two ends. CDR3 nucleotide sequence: TGTGCCAGCAGCCTGGTGCGGGGGCAGGGCTATGGCTACACCTTC. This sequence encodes CASSLVRGQGYGYTF. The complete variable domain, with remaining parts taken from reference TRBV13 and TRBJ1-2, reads AAGVIQSPRHLIKEKRETATLKCYPIPRHDTVYWYQQGPGQDPQFLISFYEKMQSDKGSIPDRFSAQQFSDYHSELNMSSLELGDSALYFCASSLVRGQGYGYTFGSGTRLTVV.

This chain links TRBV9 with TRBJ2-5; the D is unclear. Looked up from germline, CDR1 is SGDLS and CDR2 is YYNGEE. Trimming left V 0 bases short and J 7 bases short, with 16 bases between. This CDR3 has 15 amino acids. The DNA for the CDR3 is TGTGCCAGCAGCGTAGCTCCCGGGTCGCTAGTGACCCAGTACTTC. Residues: CASSVAPGSLVTQYF.

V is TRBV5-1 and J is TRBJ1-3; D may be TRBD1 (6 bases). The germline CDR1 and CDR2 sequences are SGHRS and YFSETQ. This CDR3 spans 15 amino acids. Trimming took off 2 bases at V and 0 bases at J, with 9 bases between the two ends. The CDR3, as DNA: TGCGCCAGCAGCTTCGGACAGACCTCTGGAAACACCATATATTTT. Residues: CASSFGQTSGNTIYF.

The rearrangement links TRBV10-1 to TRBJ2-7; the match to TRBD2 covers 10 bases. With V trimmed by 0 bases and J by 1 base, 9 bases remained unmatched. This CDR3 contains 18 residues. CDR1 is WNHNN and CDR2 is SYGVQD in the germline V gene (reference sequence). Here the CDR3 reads CASSESGLAGVGSYEQYF. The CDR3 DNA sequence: TGCGCCAGCAGTGAGTCTGGCCTAGCGGGAGTAGGATCCTACGAGCAGTACTTC.

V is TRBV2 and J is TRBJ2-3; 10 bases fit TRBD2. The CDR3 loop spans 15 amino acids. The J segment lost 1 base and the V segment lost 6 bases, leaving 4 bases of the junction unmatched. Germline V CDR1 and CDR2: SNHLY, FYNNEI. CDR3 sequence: CASSQGTSGTDTQYF. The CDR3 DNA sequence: TGTGCCAGCAGCCAAGGGACTAGCGGCACAGATACGCAGTATTTT.

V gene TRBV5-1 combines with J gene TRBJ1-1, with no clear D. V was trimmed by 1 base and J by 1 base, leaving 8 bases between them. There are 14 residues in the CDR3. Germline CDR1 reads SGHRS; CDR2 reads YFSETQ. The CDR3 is CASSLTAGNTEAFF. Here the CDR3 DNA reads TGCGCCAGCAGCTTGACAGCGGGGAACACTGAAGCTTTCTTT.

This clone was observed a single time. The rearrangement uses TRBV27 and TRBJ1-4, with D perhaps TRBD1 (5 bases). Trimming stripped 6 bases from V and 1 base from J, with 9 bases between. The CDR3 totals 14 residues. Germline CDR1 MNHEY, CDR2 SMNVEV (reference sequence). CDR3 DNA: TGTGCCAGCAGGCCGGGACTAACTAATGAAAAACTGTTTTTT. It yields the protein CASRPGLTNEKLFF. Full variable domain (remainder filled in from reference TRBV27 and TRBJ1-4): EAQVTQNPRYLITVTGKKLTVTCSQNMNHEYMSWYRQDPGLGLRQIYYSMNVEVTDKGDVPEGYKVSRKEKRNFPLILESPSPNQTSLYFCASRPGLTNEKLFFGSGTQLSVL.